This T cell receptor (beta chain) was profiled in a study of T cell responses to AZD1222 COVID-19 vaccine. Repertoires were generated with immunoSEQ multiplex PCR, while TCRdb's copy carries only in-frame clones and drops some. The profile covers around 140,000 clones, with 85% to 95% appearing a single time and 12% taken by the ten largest. CDR1 is GTSNPN, CDR2 SVGIG, per germline (reference sequence). The CDR3 is made up of 14 amino acids. The V gene end was trimmed by 1 base and the J gene end by 4 bases; junction bases not matched to a gene: 2. The clonotype originates from an adult who had recovered from COVID-19. Specimen: peripheral blood, collected after recovery from COVID-19. This chain uses TRBV30 with TRBJ2-2, with 8 bases lining up with TRBD1. In DNA, the CDR3 is TGTGCCTGGAGTGCGGACAGGGTCACCGGGGAGCTGTTTTTT. Translation gives CAWSADRVTGELFF.